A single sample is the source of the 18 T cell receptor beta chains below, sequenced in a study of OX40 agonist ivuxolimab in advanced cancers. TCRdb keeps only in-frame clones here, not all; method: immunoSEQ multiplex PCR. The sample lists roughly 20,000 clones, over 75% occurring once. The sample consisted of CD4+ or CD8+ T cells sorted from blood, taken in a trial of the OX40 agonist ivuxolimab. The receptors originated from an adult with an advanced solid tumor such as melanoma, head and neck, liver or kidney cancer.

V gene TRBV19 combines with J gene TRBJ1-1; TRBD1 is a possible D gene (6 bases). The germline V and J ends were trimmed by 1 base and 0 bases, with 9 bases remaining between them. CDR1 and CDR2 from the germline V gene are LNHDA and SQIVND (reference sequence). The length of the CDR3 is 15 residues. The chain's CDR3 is CASSIVRDMNTEAFF. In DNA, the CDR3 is TGTGCCAGTAGTATAGTCCGGGACATGAACACTGAAGCTTTCTTT.

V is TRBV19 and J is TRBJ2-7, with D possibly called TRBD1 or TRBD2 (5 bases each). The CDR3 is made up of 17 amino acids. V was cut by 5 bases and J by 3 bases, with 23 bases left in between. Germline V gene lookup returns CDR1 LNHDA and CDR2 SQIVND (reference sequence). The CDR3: CASSLSPQPGPLYEQYF. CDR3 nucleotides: TGTGCCAGTAGTCTCTCCCCTCAGCCGGGACCCCTCTACGAGCAGTACTTC. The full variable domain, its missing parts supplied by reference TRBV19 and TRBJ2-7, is DGGITQSPKYLFRKEGQNVTLSCEQNLNHDAMYWYRQDPGQGLRLIYYSQIVNDFQKGDIAEGYSVSREKKESFPLTVTSAQKNPTAFYLCASSLSPQPGPLYEQYFGPGTRLTVT.

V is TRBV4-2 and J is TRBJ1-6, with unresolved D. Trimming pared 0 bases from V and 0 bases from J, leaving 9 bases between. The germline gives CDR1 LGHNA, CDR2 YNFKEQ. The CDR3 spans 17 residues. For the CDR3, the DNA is TGTGCCAGCAGCCAAGATGTCCAGAGCTCCTATAATTCACCCCTCCACTTT. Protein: CASSQDVQSSYNSPLHF.

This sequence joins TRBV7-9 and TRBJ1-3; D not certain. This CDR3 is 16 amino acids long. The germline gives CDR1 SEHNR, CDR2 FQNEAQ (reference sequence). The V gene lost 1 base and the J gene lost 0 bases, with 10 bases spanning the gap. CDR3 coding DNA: TGTGCCAGCAGCTTAGATGACTCCAGCTCTGGAAACACCATATATTTT. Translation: CASSLDDSSSGNTIYF.

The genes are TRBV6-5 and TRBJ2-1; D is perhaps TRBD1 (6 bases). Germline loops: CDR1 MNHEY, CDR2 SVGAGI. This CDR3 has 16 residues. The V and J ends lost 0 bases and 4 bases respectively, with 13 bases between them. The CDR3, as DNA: TGTGCCAGCAGTTACTCAAGCAACAGGGCGTACAATGAGCAGTTCTTC. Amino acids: CASSYSSNRAYNEQFF.

The CDR3 DNA reads TGTGCCAGCAGTCTTACTGGGGAGCTGTTTTTT. The encoded protein is CASSLTGELFF. This sequence joins TRBV6-8 and TRBJ2-2; no firm D call. Germline assignment: CDR1 MNHGY and CDR2 SAAAGT. The CDR3 extends over 11 amino acids. V was clipped by 5 bases and J by 8 bases, with 6 bases between them.

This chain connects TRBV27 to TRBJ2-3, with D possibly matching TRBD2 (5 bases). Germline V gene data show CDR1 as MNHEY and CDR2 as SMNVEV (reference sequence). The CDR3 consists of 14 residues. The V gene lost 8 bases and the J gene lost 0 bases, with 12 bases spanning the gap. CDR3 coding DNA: TGTGCCAGCGCAATAGCGACTAGCACAGATACGCAGTATTTT. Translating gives CASAIATSTDTQYF.

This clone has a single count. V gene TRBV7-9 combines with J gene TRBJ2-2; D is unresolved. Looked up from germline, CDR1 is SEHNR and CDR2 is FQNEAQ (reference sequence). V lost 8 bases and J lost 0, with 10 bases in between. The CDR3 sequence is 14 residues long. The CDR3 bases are TGTGCCAGCTACTTCTCCCCGAACACCGGGGAGCTGTTTTTT. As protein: CASYFSPNTGELFF.

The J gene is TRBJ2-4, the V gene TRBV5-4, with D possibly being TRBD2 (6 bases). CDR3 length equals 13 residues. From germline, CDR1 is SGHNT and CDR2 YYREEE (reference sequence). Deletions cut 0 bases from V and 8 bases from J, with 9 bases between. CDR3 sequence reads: CASSLAGEDIQYF. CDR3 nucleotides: TGTGCCAGCAGCTTGGCCGGGGAGGACATTCAGTACTTC.

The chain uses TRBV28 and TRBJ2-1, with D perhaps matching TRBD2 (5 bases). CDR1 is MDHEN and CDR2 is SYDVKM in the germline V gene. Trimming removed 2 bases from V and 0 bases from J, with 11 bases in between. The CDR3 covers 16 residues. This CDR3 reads CASSLAGLSSYNEQFF. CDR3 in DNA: TGTGCCAGCAGTTTAGCGGGCCTAAGCTCCTACAATGAGCAGTTCTTC. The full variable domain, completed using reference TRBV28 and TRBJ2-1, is DVKVTQSSRYLVKRTGEKVFLECVQDMDHENMFWYRQDPGLGLRLIYFSYDVKMKEKGDIPEGYSVSREKKERFSLILESASTNQTSMYLCASSLAGLSSYNEQFFGPGTRLTVL.

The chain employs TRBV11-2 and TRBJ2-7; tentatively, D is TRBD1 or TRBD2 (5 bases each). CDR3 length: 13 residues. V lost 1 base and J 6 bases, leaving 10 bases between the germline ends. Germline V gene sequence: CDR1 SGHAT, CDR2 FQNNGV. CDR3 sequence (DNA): TGTGCCAGCAGCTTAGTATCAGGGAGCGAGCAGTACTTC. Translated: CASSLVSGSEQYF.

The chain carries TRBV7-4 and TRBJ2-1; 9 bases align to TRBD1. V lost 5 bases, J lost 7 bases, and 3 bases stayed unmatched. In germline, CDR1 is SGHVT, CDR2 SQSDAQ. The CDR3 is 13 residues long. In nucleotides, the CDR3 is TGTGCCAGCAGCGGACAGGGGAGTAATGAGCAGTTCTTC. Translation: CASSGQGSNEQFF. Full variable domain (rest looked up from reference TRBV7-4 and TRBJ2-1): GAGVSQSPRYKVAKRGRDVALRCDSISGHVTLYWYRQTLGQGSEVLTYSQSDAQRDKSGRPSGRFSAERPERSVSTLKIQRTEQGDSAVYLCASSGQGSNEQFFGPGTRLTVL.

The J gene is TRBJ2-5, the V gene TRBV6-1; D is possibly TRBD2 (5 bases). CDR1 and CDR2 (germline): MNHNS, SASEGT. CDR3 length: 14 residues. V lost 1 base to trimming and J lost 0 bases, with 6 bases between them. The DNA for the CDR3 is TGTGCCAGCAGTGAAGAGGACTACCAAGAGACCCAGTACTTC. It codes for CASSEEDYQETQYF.

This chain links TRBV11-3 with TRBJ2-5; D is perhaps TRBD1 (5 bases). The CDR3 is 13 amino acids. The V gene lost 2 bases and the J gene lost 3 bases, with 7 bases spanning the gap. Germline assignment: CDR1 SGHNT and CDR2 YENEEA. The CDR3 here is CASSLLGEETQYF. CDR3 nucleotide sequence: TGTGCCAGCAGCTTATTAGGGGAAGAGACCCAGTACTTC.

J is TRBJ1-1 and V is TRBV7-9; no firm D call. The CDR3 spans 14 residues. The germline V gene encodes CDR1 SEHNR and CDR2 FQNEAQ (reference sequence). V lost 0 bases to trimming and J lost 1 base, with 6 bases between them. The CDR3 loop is CASSLAEGNTEAFF. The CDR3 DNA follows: TGTGCCAGCAGCTTAGCGGAGGGGAACACTGAAGCTTTCTTT.

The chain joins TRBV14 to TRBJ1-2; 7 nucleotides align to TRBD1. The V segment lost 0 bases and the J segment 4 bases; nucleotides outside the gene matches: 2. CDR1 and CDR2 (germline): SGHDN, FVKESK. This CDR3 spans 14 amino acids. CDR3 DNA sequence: TGTGCCAGCAGCCAAGAAGGGACAGCCTATGGCTACACCTTC. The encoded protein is CASSQEGTAYGYTF.

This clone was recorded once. The DNA of the CDR3 is TGTGCCAGCAGCCTAGGGCGGGGGGGCGAGCAGTACTTC. Residues: CASSLGRGGEQYF. This chain uses TRBV7-8 with TRBJ2-7, with TRBD2 matching 9 bases. This CDR3 is built from 13 residues. Germline loops: CDR1 SGHVS, CDR2 FQNEAQ. J gave up 6 bases and V 5 bases, and 5 bases lay outside the gene matches.

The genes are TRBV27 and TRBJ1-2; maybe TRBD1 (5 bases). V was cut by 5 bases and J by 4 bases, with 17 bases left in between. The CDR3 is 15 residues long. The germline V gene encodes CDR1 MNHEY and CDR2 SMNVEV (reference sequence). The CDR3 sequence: CASSLQGKTVYGYTF. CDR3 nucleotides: TGTGCCAGCAGTCTACAAGGGAAGACAGTCTATGGCTACACCTTC.